The T cell receptor delta chain under discussion was sequenced for a study of gamma-delta T cells after stem cell transplantation. Germline V gene sequence: CDR1 GEAIGNYY, CDR2 EKD. This CDR3 is 20 amino acids long. For this clone: The junction departs from germline at one end; a sequencing error may be responsible.

TCRdb called clones from the RT-PCR reads again using CATT. The data contain under 3,000 delta-chain clones, about 40% of them singletons. The chain couples TRDV2 to TRDJ1; 11 bases match TRDD3. The sequence was collected from a human donor. It is not recorded whose cells these are; they may come from a transplant donor. The source material was gamma-delta T cells. The CDR3 protein is CACDTVLVGDTIPYTDTLIF. As DNA, the CDR3 is TGTGCCTGTGACACCGTCCTTGTGGGGGATACGATTCCTTACACCGATACACTCATCTTT.